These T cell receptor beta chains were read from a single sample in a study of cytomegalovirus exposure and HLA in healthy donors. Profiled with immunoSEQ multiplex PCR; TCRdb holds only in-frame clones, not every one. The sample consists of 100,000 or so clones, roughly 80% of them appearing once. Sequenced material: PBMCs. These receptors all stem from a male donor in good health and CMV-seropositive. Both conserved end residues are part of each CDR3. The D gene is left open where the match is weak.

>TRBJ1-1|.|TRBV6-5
TGTGCCAGCAGTTACGAGGGCACTGAAGCTTTCTTT
CASSYEGTEAFF
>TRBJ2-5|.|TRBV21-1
TGTGCCAGCAGCAAATTCGATGGGGAGGACAGGGTTTACCCCGTGCGTCCTGTACAAGAGACCCAGTACTTC
CASSKFDGEDRVYPVRPVQETQYF
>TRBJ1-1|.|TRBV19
TGTGCCAGTAGTATCTCGGTGAACACTGAAGCTTTCTTT
CASSISVNTEAFF
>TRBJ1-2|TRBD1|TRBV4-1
TGCGCCAGCAGCCACTCCGGGACAGGGGCCTTCCGCACTAACTATGGCTACACCTTC
CASSHSGTGAFRTNYGYTF
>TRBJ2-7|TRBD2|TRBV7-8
TGTGCCAGCAGCTTAGCCGGCGGGGGGGCCTCATACGAGCAGTACTTC
CASSLAGGGASYEQYF
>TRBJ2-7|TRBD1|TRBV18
TGTGCCAGCTCACCACCGGGGGGACAGGCCAACTCCTACGAGCAGTACTTC
CASSPPGGQANSYEQYF
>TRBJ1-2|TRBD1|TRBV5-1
TGCGCCAGCAGCTGGACAGGGGGGGATGGCTACACCTTC
CASSWTGGDGYTF
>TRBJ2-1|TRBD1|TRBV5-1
TGCGCCAGCAGCTTTGGGACAGGGGGCAATGAGCAGTTCTTC
CASSFGTGGNEQFF
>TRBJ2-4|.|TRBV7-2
TGTGCCAGCAGCTTATCCCTGTTTACAGACATTCAGTACTTC
CASSLSLFTDIQYF
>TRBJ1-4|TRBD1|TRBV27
TGTGCCAGCAGACGCCTATACAGGGGTGGGGAAAAACTGTTTTTT
CASRRLYRGGEKLFF
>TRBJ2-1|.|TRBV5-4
TGTGCCAGCAGCTTGTGGGGCGGGGGCGCCATTTACAATGAGCAGTTCTTC
CASSLWGGGAIYNEQFF
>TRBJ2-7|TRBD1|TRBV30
TGTGCCTGGAGTGTGGGACAGGGAAACTACGAGCAGTACTTC
CAWSVGQGNYEQYF
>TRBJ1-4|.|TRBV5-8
TGTGCCAGCAGCTTGGGCGGCAGCTCAAATGAAAAACTGTTTTTT
CASSLGGSSNEKLFF
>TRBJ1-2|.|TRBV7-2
TGTGCCAGCAGCTTGTTCAGCATCGGGGGGGGTGGCTACACCTTC
CASSLFSIGGGGYTF
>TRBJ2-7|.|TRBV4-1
TGCGCCAGCAGCCAAGTCTCCTTCTACGAGCAGTACTTC
CASSQVSFYEQYF
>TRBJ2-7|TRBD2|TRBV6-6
TGTGCCAGCATCAGCGGGGGAACCTACGAGCAGTACTTC
CASISGGTYEQYF